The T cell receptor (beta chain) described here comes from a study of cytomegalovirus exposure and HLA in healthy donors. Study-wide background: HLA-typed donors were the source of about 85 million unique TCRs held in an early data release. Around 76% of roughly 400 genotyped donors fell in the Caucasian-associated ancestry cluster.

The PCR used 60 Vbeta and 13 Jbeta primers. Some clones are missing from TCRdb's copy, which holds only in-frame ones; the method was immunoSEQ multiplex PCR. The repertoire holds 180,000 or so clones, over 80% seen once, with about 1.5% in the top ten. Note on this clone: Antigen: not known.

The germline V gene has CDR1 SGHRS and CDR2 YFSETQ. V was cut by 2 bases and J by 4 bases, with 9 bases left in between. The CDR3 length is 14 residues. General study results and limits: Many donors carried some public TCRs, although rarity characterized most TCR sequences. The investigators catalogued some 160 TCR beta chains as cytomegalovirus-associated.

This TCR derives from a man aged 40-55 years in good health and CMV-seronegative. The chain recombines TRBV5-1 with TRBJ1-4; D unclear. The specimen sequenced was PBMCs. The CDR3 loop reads CASSFTPGNEKLFF. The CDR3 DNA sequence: TGCGCCAGCAGCTTTACGCCGGGTAATGAAAAACTGTTTTTT.